The 15 T cell receptor beta chains presented below share a single source sample, sequenced in a study of blood T cell repertoires in COVID-19. Libraries were prepared by immunoSEQ multiplex PCR; TCRdb keeps only in-frame clonotypes and omits some of them. The sample lists some 180,000 clones, 88% occurring once. The sample taken for sequencing was peripheral blood. These receptors all stem from a man aged 50 to 60 with COVID-19, enrolled during active disease.

A single count supports this clone. The chain combines TRBV19 with TRBJ2-3; TRBD2 is a possible D gene (6 bases). V was cut by 7 bases and J by 1 base, with 12 bases left in between. Germline CDR1 and CDR2: LNHDA and SQIVND (reference sequence). The CDR3 extends over 14 amino acids. CDR3 nucleotide sequence: TGTGCCAGTATGGAGGGGATCGGCACAGATACGCAGTATTTT. Translated, it gives CASMEGIGTDTQYF.

V gene TRBV4-1 combines with J gene TRBJ2-4; D is possibly TRBD2 (6 bases). With 3 bases removed from V and 2 bases from J, the gap between germline ends came to 8 bases. Germline V lookup: CDR1 MGHRA, CDR2 YSYEKL. This CDR3 spans 14 amino acids. The CDR3 reads CASSQGTSKNIQYF. CDR3 DNA: TGCGCCAGCAGCCAGGGGACTTCCAAAAACATTCAGTACTTC.

This sequence joins TRBV28 and TRBJ1-3; D possibly corresponds to TRBD1 (5 bases). Germline assignment: CDR1 MDHEN and CDR2 SYDVKM. V lost 3 bases and J lost 0, with 21 bases in between. The CDR3 sequence is 19 residues long. The CDR3: CASSFRTGDSISSGNTIYF. DNA for the CDR3: TGTGCCAGCAGTTTCCGAACGGGTGACAGTATCAGCTCTGGAAACACCATATATTTT.

The chain combines TRBV2 with TRBJ1-4; D is uncertain. Trimming shortened V by 7 bases and J by 2 bases, and 8 bases separated the two germline ends. This CDR3 spans 13 amino acids. CDR1 is SNHLY and CDR2 is FYNNEI in the germline V gene. The CDR3 loop is CASKETTNEKLFF. The CDR3 DNA reads TGTGCCAGCAAGGAGACTACTAATGAAAAACTGTTTTTT.

Here the CDR3 DNA reads TGTGCCTCAGGATATGGGACAGGGGGCATAGAGACCCAGTACTTC. Translation: CASGYGTGGIETQYF. The gene calls are TRBV30 and TRBJ2-5; 12 bases align to TRBD1. The germline V gene has CDR1 GTSNPN and CDR2 SVGIG (reference sequence). This CDR3 contains 15 residues. V lost 7 bases to trimming and J lost 4 bases; unmatched junction nucleotides: 10.

The chain links TRBV5-4 to TRBJ2-5, with a weak D call TRBD2 (6 bases). Trimming took off 7 bases at V and 5 bases at J, with 15 bases between the two ends. The germline V gene has CDR1 SGHNT and CDR2 YYREEE (reference sequence). The CDR3 is made up of 13 amino acids. CDR3 amino acids: CASGGQGGETQYF. CDR3 DNA sequence: TGTGCCAGCGGAGGGCAGGGCGGGGAGACCCAGTACTTC.

The V and J genes are TRBV9 and TRBJ1-1; D is perhaps TRBD1 (6 bases). CDR1 SGDLS and CDR2 YYNGEE come from the germline V gene. V shed 2 bases and J shed 3 bases, with 20 bases lying between them. The CDR3 runs 17 residues. The CDR3 DNA sequence: TGTGCCAGCAGCGTCAGTACAGCGACAGGCGGAGACACTGAAGCTTTCTTT. This translates into CASSVSTATGGDTEAFF.

The DNA of the CDR3 is TGTGCCAGCAGTTACGGGGGACAGGGCCATTCACCCCTCCACTTT. Encoded protein: CASSYGGQGHSPLHF. V usage is TRBV6-5 and J usage is TRBJ1-6; 9 bases map to TRBD1. The CDR3 consists of 15 residues. Germline V lookup: CDR1 MNHEY, CDR2 SVGAGI. The V gene end was trimmed by 2 bases and the J gene end by 8 bases; junction bases not matched to a gene: 4.

The chain links TRBV30 to TRBJ1-2; 7 bases line up with TRBD1. V lost 4 bases, J lost 1 base, and 6 bases stayed unmatched. The germline V gene encodes CDR1 GTSNPN and CDR2 SVGIG (reference sequence). CDR3 length: 14 amino acids. This CDR3 is CAWIPGTVNYGYTF. The CDR3 nucleotides are TGTGCCTGGATACCAGGGACAGTTAACTATGGCTACACCTTC.

The CDR3 DNA follows: TGTGCCAGAAGCTTATCTGAGCGGGAGCCGTACAATGAGCAGTTCTTC. This encodes CARSLSEREPYNEQFF. The chain uses TRBV7-5 and TRBJ2-1; TRBD2, the table's D call, was not compared with the DNA. TRBV7-5 is a recognized pseudogene. This CDR3 region has 16 residues.

CDR3 DNA sequence: TGTGCCAGCTCACCCCATCCAGGGGCCTCCTACGAGCAGTACTTC. Translating gives CASSPHPGASYEQYF. This chain connects TRBV18 to TRBJ2-7; D might be TRBD1 (6 bases). The CDR3 runs to 15 residues. The V and J ends lost 3 bases and 0 bases respectively, with 12 bases between them. Germline V gene sequence: CDR1 KGHSH, CDR2 LQKENI.

The rearrangement links TRBV5-1 to TRBJ2-1; 7 nucleotides line up with TRBD1. Germline CDR1 reads SGHRS; CDR2 reads YFSETQ. This CDR3 comprises 15 residues. V dropped 0 bases and J dropped 8; count of bases not matched to a gene: 8. CDR3 region: CASSLAGQAVDEQFF. CDR3 DNA: TGCGCCAGCAGCTTGGCCGGACAGGCGGTTGATGAGCAGTTCTTC.

The chain links TRBV5-4 to TRBJ2-2; 12 bases are a match to TRBD2. CDR3 length: 16 residues. Per germline, CDR1 SGHNT and CDR2 YYREEE (reference sequence). V lost 4 bases and J lost 6; bases outside the gene matches: 7. DNA for the CDR3: TGTGCCAGCAGCCCGACTAGCGGGAGATGGGCCGGGGAGCTGTTTTTT. It specifies CASSPTSGRWAGELFF.

This chain links TRBV11-3 with TRBJ2-3, with 9 bases fitting TRBD2. The CDR3 extends over 15 amino acids. Unmatched junction bases numbered 7, after V lost 5 bases and J lost 4 bases. CDR1 is SGHNT, CDR2 YENEEA, per germline. The CDR3 region has the DNA TGTGCCAGCAGCCGTAGCGGGAGTTCTGCAGATACGCAGTATTTT. This codes for CASSRSGSSADTQYF.

This clone is a singleton in its sample. This chain joins TRBV18 and TRBJ2-5, with 9 bases aligning to TRBD1. In germline, CDR1 is KGHSH, CDR2 LQKENI. CDR3 size: 14 residues. J was trimmed by 4 bases and V by 6 bases; bases with no gene match: 6. DNA of the CDR3: TGTGCCAGCTCGCCCGGGACAGGGTCAGAGACCCAGTACTTC. It is translated as CASSPGTGSETQYF.